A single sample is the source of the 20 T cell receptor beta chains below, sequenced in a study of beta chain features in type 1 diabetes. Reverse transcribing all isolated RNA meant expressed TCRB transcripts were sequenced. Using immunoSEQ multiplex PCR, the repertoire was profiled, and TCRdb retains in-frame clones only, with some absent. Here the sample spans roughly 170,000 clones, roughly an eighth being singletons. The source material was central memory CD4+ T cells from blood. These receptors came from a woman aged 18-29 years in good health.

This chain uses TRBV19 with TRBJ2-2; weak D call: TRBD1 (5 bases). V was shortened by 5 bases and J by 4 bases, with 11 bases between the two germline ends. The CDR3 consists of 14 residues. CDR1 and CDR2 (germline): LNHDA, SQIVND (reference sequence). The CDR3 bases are TGTGCCAGTAGTTCAGGGATACGCACCGGGGAGCTGTTTTTT. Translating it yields CASSSGIRTGELFF.

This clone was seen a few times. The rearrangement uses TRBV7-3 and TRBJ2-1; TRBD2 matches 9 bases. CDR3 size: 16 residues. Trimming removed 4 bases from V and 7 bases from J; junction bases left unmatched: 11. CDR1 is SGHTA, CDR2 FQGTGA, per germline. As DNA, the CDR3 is TGTGCCAGCAGCTGGGATAGCGGGAGTAGGACGAATGAGCAGTTCTTC. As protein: CASSWDSGSRTNEQFF.

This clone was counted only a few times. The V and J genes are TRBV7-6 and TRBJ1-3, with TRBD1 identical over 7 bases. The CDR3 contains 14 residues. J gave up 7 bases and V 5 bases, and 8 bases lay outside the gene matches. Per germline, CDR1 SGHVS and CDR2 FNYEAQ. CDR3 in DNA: TGTGCCAGCAGCCCCCGACAGGGTAGGAACACCATATATTTT. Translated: CASSPRQGRNTIYF.

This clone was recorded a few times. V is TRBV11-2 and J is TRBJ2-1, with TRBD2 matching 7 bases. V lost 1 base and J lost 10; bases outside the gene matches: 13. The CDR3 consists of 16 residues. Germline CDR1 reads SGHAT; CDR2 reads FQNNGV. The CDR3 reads CASSLVAGAKFLEQFF. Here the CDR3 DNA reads TGTGCCAGCAGCTTAGTGGCGGGAGCGAAGTTTTTAGAGCAGTTCTTC.

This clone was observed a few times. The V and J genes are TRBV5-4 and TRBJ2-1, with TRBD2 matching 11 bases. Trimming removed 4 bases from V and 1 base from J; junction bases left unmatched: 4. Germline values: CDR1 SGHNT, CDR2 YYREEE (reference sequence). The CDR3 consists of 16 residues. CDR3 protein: CASSTRLAGSYNEQFF. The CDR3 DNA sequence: TGTGCCAGCAGCACTCGACTAGCGGGGTCCTACAATGAGCAGTTCTTC. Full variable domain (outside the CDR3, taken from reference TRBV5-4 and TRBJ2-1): ETGVTQSPTHLIKTRGQQVTLRCSSQSGHNTVSWYQQALGQGPQFIFQYYREEENGRGNFPPRFSGLQFPNYSSELNVNALELDDSALYLCASSTRLAGSYNEQFFGPGTRLTVL.

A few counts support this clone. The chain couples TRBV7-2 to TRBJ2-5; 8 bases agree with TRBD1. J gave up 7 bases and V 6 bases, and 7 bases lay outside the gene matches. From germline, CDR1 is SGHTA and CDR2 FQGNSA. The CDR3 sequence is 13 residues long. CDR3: CASSSDRERTQYF. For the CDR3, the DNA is TGTGCCAGCAGTTCGGACAGGGAGAGGACCCAGTACTTC.

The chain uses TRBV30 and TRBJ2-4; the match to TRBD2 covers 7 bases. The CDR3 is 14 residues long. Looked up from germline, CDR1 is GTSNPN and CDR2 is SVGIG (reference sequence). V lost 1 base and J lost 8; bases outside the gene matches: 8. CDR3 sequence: CAWSAGRGVDIQYF. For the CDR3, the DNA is TGTGCCTGGAGTGCGGGACGGGGGGTGGACATTCAGTACTTC.

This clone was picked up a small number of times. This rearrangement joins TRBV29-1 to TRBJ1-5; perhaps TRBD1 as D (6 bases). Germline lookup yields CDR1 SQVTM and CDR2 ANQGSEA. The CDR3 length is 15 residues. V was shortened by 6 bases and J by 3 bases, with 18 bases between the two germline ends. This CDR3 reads CSVLPDQGPNQPQHF. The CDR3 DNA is TGCAGCGTACTCCCTGATCAGGGGCCCAATCAGCCCCAGCATTTT.

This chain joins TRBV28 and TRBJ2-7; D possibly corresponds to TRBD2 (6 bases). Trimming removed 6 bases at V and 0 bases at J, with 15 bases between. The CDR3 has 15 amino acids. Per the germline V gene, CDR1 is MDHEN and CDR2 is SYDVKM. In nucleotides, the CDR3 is TGTGCCAGCAGGCCAGGGACTGATAGCTCCTACGAGCAGTACTTC. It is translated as CASRPGTDSSYEQYF.

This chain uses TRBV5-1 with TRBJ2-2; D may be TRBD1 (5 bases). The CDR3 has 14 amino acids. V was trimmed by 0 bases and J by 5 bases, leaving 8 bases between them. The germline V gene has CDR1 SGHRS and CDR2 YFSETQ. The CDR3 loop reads CASSLEAGTGELFF. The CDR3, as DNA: TGCGCCAGCAGCTTGGAGGCAGGGACCGGGGAGCTGTTTTTT. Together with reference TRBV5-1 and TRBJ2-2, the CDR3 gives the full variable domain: KAGVTQTPRYLIKTRGQQVTLSCSPISGHRSVSWYQQTPGQGLQFLFEYFSETQRNKGNFPGRFSGRQFSNSRSEMNVSTLELGDSALYLCASSLEAGTGELFFGEGSRLTVL.

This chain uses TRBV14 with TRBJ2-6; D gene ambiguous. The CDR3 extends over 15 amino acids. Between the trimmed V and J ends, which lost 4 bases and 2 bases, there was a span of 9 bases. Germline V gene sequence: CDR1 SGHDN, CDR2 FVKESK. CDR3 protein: CASSLYRTGANVLTF. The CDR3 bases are TGTGCCAGCAGCCTCTACAGAACTGGGGCCAACGTCCTGACTTTC.

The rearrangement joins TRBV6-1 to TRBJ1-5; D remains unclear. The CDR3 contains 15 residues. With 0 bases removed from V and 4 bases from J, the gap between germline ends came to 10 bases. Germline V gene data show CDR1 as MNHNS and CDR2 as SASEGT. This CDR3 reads CASSEARRLNQPQHF. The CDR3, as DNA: TGTGCCAGCAGTGAAGCCCGCAGATTAAATCAGCCCCAGCATTTT.

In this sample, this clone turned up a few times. The CDR3 bases are TGTGCCAGCAGCTTAGGGCGGCTAGCGTTGGCCGGGGAGCTGTTTTTT. Its protein product is CASSLGRLALAGELFF. This chain links TRBV7-8 with TRBJ2-2; the D gene is possibly TRBD2 (6 bases). V lost 1 base, J lost 6 bases, and 15 bases lay in between. This CDR3 has 16 residues. Germline V gene lookup returns CDR1 SGHVS and CDR2 FQNEAQ.

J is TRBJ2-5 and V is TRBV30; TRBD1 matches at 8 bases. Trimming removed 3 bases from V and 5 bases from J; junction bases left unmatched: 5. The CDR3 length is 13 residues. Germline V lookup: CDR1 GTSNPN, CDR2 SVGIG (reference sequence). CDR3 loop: CAWSQNRGETQYF. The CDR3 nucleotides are TGTGCCTGGAGCCAAAACAGGGGGGAGACCCAGTACTTC.

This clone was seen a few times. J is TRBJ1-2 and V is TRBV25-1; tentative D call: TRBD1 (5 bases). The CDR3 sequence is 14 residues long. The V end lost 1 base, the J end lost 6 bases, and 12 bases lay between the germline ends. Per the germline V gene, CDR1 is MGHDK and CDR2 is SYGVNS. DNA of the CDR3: TGTGCCAGCAGTGAATTCCGACAGATAGATGGCTACACCTTC. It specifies CASSEFRQIDGYTF.

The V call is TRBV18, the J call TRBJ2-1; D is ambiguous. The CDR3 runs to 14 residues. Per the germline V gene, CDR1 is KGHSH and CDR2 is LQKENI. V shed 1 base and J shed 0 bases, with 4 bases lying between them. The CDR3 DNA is TGTGCCAGCTCACCACGAGGCTCCTACAATGAGCAGTTCTTC. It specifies CASSPRGSYNEQFF.

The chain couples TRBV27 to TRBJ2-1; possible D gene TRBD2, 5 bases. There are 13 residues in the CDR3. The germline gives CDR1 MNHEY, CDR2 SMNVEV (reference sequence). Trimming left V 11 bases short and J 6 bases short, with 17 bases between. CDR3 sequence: CAARSGGRNEQFF. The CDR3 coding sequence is TGTGCCGCCCGGTCGGGCGGGCGCAATGAGCAGTTCTTC.

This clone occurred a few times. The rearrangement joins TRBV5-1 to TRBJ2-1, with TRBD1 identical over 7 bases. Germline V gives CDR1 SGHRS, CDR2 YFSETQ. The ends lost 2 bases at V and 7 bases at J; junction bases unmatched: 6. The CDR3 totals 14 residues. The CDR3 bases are TGCGCCAGCAGCTTAAGACAGGGTAGGAATGAGCAGTTCTTC. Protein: CASSLRQGRNEQFF.

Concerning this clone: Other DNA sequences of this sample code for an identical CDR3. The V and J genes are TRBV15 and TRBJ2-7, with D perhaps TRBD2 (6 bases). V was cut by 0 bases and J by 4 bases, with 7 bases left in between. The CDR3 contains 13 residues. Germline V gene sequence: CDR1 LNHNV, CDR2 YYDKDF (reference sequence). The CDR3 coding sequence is TGTGCCACCAGCAGAGATAGCGGATACGAGCAGTACTTC. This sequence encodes CATSRDSGYEQYF. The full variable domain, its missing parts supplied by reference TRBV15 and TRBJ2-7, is DAMVIQNPRYQVTQFGKPVTLSCSQTLNHNVMYWYQQKSSQAPKLLFHYYDKDFNNEADTPDNFQSRRPNTSFCFLDIRSPGLGDTAMYLCATSRDSGYEQYFGPGTRLTVT.

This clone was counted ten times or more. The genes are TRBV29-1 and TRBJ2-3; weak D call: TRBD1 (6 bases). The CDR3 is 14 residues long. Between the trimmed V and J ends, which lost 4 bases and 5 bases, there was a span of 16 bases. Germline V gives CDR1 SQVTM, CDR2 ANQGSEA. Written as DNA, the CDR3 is TGCAGCGTTGCCAGGGGCTTTAGGGGAGATACGCAGTATTTT. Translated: CSVARGFRGDTQYF.